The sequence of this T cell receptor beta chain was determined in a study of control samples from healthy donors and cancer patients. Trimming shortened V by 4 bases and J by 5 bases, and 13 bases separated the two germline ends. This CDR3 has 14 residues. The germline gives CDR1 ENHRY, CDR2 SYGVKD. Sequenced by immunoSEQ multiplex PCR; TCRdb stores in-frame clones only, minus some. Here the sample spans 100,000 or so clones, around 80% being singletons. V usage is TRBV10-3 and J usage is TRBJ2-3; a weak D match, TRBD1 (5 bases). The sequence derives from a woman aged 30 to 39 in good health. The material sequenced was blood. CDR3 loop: CAISVSPQGDTQYF. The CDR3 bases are TGTGCCATCAGTGTAAGTCCCCAGGGAGATACGCAGTATTTT.